This T cell receptor (beta chain) comes out of a study of T cell repertoires in cytomegalovirus infection. In regard to this clonotype: The antigen remains undetermined.

V was cut by 8 bases and J by 3 bases, with 13 bases left in between. The CDR3 sequence is 14 residues long. TCRdb itself ran the reads through MiXCR, one entry per CDR3 protein. The sample has about a million distinct CDR3 sequences, more than 25% seen once; the top ten hold 11% to 15%. Points from the study as a whole: Summed frequency of shared TCR beta families picked out CMV carriers who also had the relevant HLA.

The receptor comes from a human donor in good health (CMV status not recorded). Some clones in this sample may be carry-over from other donors' samples. The sample here was cultured CD8+ T cells from PBMCs, taken from culture after CMV antigen stimulation. The chain recombines TRBV12-3 or TRBV12-4 with TRBJ2-2; the D is unclear. CDR3 in amino acids: CASETGSDTGELFF. The CDR3 DNA reads as TGTGCCAGCGAGACGGGCTCGGACACCGGGGAGCTGTTTTTT.